This T cell receptor beta chain was recorded in a study of monozygotic twins with inflammatory bowel disease. In regard to this clonotype: Its antigen remains unidentified.

Each UMI harboured a 6-nucleotide sample barcode and was appended via template switching. Following a re-call of the 5' RACE reads, TCRdb has one entry per CDR3 protein and lacks DNA. The table lists more than 85,000 distinct CDR3 sequences. Points from the study as a whole: Different subtypes (of T cells) could not be told apart from one another. IBD patients displayed reduced TCRbeta diversity (inverse Simpson) when set against healthy co-twins.

The CDR3 sequence is 18 residues long. Germline V gene sequence: CDR1 SNHLY, CDR2 FYNNEI. The source is a human donor with ulcerative colitis or Crohn's disease, or a healthy co-twin of an affected twin (not recorded which). Sequencing was performed on blood. V and J are TRBV2 and TRBJ2-1; there is no DNA to check the TCRdb D call of TRBD2. The CDR3 reads CATTPGLAGTRSYNEQFF. Filled out from reference TRBV2 and TRBJ2-1, the complete variable domain reads EPEVTQTPSHQVTQMGQEVILRCVPISNHLYFYWYRQILGQKVEFLVSFYNNEISEKSEIFDDQFSVERPDGSNFTLKIRSTKLEDSAMYFCATTPGLAGTRSYNEQFFGPGTRLTVL.